These 4 T cell receptor beta chains were all obtained from the same sample, sequenced in a study of T-cell reconstitution after alpha-beta-depleted transplantation in children. The authors prepared the TCRbeta library with unique molecular identifiers. TCRdb independently ran MiXCR on the PCR reads; one entry per CDR3 protein. This sample carries some 550,000 distinct CDR3 sequences, around 20% of them seen once, and the ten largest clones take 3.3%. The source material was PBMCs from the stem cell graft donor, sampled from the stem cell graft. All receptors come from a human donor who donated a stem cell graft to a child with acute lymphoblastic leukemia.

In this sample, this clonotype turned up a few times. The V gene is TRBV27, the J gene TRBJ2-3, with D hard to call. CDR3 size: 13 residues. Between the trimmed V and J ends, which lost 4 bases and 8 bases, there was a span of 13 bases. From germline, CDR1 is MNHEY and CDR2 SMNVEV (reference sequence). The DNA of the CDR3 is TGTGCCAGCAGTTCAATGACTTCGGGTACGCAGTATTTT. It translates to CASSSMTSGTQYF.

This clonotype was found once. The chain combines TRBV7-8 with TRBJ1-3; unclear D gene. This CDR3 has 15 amino acids. Trimming removed 2 bases from V and 0 bases from J, with 8 bases in between. From germline, CDR1 is SGHVS and CDR2 FQNEAQ. The CDR3 DNA reads as TGTGCCAGCAGCTTAAAGCAAAGCTCTGGAAACACCATATATTTT. Protein sequence: CASSLKQSSGNTIYF.

V usage is TRBV13 and J usage is TRBJ2-7; TRBD2 matches at 9 bases. V dropped 4 bases and J dropped 3; count of bases not matched to a gene: 10. Germline values: CDR1 PRHDT, CDR2 FYEKMQ (reference sequence). This CDR3 has 16 residues. In DNA, the CDR3 is TGTGCCAGCAGCTCCCGGATAGCGGGAGATGTCTACGAGCAGTACTTC. Amino acid sequence: CASSSRIAGDVYEQYF.

The sample holds a few counts of this clonotype. The CDR3 spells CASSRIGLAPKTDTGELFF. The CDR3 DNA reads as TGTGCCAGCAGCCGAATTGGACTAGCGCCTAAGACGGACACCGGGGAGCTGTTTTTT. The genes are TRBV7-6 and TRBJ2-2; 9 nucleotides agree with TRBD2. This CDR3 is 19 amino acids long. J was trimmed by 3 bases and V by 5 bases; bases with no gene match: 16. The germline V gene has CDR1 SGHVS and CDR2 FNYEAQ.